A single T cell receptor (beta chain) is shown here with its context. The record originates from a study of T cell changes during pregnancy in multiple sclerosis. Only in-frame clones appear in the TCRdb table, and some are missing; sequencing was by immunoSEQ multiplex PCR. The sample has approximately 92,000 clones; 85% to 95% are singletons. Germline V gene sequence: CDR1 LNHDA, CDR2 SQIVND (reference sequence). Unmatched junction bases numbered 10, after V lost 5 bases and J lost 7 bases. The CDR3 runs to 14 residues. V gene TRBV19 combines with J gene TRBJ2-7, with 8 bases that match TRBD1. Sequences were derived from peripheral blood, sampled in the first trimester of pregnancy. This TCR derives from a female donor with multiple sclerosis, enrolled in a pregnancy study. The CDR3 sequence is CASSFRQGSGEQYF. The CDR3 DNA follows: TGTGCCAGTAGTTTCCGACAGGGGTCCGGGGAGCAGTACTTC.